This T cell receptor (beta chain) comes out of a study of blood T cell repertoires in COVID-19. In the study overall: Italy, Spain and the United States were the sources of the convalescent and acute COVID-19 samples. PBMCs, B-cell-depleted T cells, or T cells were the source of the cDNA or gDNA that made up the material.

As processed by the authors: Quantification of nucleated cells was approximated via reference gene primer amplification. Libraries were prepared by immunoSEQ multiplex PCR; TCRdb keeps only in-frame clonotypes and omits some of them. Clone size and the V and J calls come from that table; the DNA yielded D and trimming. This sample has about 480,000 clones; approximately 87% occur once, and the top ten carry less than 2%. Residents of around 24 US areas, aged roughly 18 to 89 years, made up the participants. V lost 1 base and J lost 5; bases outside the gene matches: 3. This CDR3 is built from 15 residues. Germline V CDR1 and CDR2: SGHTA, FQGNSA.

The genes are TRBV7-2 and TRBJ1-1; TRBD1 matches at 11 bases. The origin of this receptor is a woman in her 40s who had recovered from COVID-19. Input material: PBMCs or T cells enriched from blood (not recorded which). DNA for the CDR3: TGTGCCAGCAGCTTAGGGGGACAGGGGGGAACTGAAGCTTTCTTT. This codes for CASSLGGQGGTEAFF.